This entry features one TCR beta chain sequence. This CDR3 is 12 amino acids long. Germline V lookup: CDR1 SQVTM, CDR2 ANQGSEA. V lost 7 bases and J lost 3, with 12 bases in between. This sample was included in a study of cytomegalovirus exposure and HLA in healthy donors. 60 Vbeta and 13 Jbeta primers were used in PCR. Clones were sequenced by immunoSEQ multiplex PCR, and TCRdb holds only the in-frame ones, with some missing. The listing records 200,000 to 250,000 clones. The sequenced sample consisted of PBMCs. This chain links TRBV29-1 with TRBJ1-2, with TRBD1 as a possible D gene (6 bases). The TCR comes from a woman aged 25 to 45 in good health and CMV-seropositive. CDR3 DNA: TGCAGCGCCTGGGCAGGGGACTATGGCTACACCTTC. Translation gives CSAWAGDYGYTF.